Below, 14 T cell receptor beta chains from the same sample are listed, as sequenced in a study of human T cells and chemical hapten exposure (dated by TCRdb to about 2021). Total RNA was extracted from unfractionated whole blood that had been collected in Tempus Blood RNA tubes. Library prep was done by 5' RACE. For sequencing, an Illumina MiSeq was employed. TCRdb trimmed public reads at Q25 via fastp, called clones via MiXCR and kept in-frame beta chains. Each entry is one CDR3 protein sequence, shown with its most common DNA and genes. The sample includes approximately 110,000 distinct CDR3 sequences, with around a fifth observed a single time. 2.5% to 3.5% of the sample belongs to the ten largest clones. These receptors all come from a human donor in good health.

This clonotype was counted between two and nine times. The rearrangement joins TRBV21-1 to TRBJ1-4; the listed D gene, TRBD1, was not tested against the DNA. TRBV21-1 is recorded as a pseudogene. The CDR3 is 12 residues long. CDR3 coding DNA: TGTGCCAGCAAAAGGGACAGGGAAAAACTGTTTTTT. Translated: CASKRDREKLFF.

This chain connects TRBV6-5 to TRBJ2-7; D is unclear. V lost 6 bases and J lost 2, with 14 bases in between. Germline V lookup: CDR1 MNHEY, CDR2 SVGAGI. The CDR3 is 14 amino acids. The CDR3 protein is CASRSPERTYEQYF. CDR3 coding DNA: TGTGCCAGCAGGAGCCCGGAGAGGACCTACGAGCAGTACTTC.

This clonotype was detected a few times. The rearrangement links TRBV15 to TRBJ1-5, with D possibly TRBD1 on 5 matching bases. Germline assignment: CDR1 LNHNV and CDR2 YYDKDF (reference sequence). Trimming took 7 bases from V and 1 from J, leaving 14 bases between them. This CDR3 contains 15 residues. The CDR3 DNA reads TGTGCCACCAACCAAGGGACCGGCAGCAATCAGCCCCAGCATTTT. Translation gives CATNQGTGSNQPQHF.

The chain couples TRBV6-6 to TRBJ2-3; maybe TRBD1 (7 bases). V lost 7 bases and J 3 bases, leaving 17 bases between the germline ends. Looked up from germline, CDR1 is MNHNY and CDR2 is SVGAGI (reference sequence). The CDR3 is 15 residues long. The CDR3 coding sequence is TGTGCCAGCACCCCGTACAGGGGAGGTACAGATACGCAGTATTTT. Protein sequence: CASTPYRGGTDTQYF.

This chain uses TRBV11-2 with TRBJ1-1; 10 positions match TRBD1. The CDR3 extends over 13 amino acids. CDR1 and CDR2 from the germline V gene are SGHAT and FQNNGV. V shed 10 bases and J 10 bases; nucleotides not matched to a gene: 12. The CDR3 DNA reads TGTGCCACAACTCGGACAGGGGGTGTTGGAGCTTTCTTT. It encodes CATTRTGGVGAFF.

The rearrangement joins TRBV6-2 or TRBV6-3 to TRBJ1-2; D remains ambiguous. The CDR3 loop spans 13 amino acids. V lost 5 bases, J lost 6 bases, and 13 bases lay in between. Germline lookup yields CDR1 MNHEY and CDR2 SVGEGT. CDR3 nucleotide sequence: TGTGCCAGCAGTATCTCCCTCATCAATGGCTACACCTTC. Translation: CASSISLINGYTF.

In its sample, this clonotype was seen a few times. The V call is TRBV7-8, the J call TRBJ2-3, with D maybe TRBD2 (7 bases). The germline gives CDR1 SGHVS, CDR2 FQNEAQ. The CDR3 is 14 residues long. V gave up 3 bases and J gave up 5 bases, with 12 bases separating them. The CDR3, as DNA: TGTGCCAGCAGCTTGGGGGGGCGTAGAGATACGCAGTATTTT. Translating gives CASSLGGRRDTQYF.

The genes are TRBV19 and TRBJ1-2; D remains ambiguous. Germline-derived CDR1 and CDR2 are LNHDA and SQIVND (reference sequence). The CDR3 runs to 13 residues. Deletions cut 3 bases from V and 7 bases from J, with 12 bases between. DNA of the CDR3: TGTGCCAGTAGTATGACCGGGAGTTTTGGCTACACCTTC. Residues: CASSMTGSFGYTF.

The rearrangement joins TRBV28 to TRBJ1-1; 8 bases agree with TRBD1. The CDR3 is 16 residues long. With V trimmed by 5 bases and J by 2 bases, 10 bases remained unmatched. CDR1 and CDR2 from the germline V gene are MDHEN and SYDVKM. This chain's CDR3 is CASSARRGQVNTEAFF. The CDR3 coding sequence is TGTGCCAGCAGTGCCCGCAGGGGGCAAGTTAACACTGAAGCTTTCTTT. The whole variable domain, filled in from reference TRBV28 and TRBJ1-1, reads DVKVTQSSRYLVKRTGEKVFLECVQDMDHENMFWYRQDPGLGLRLIYFSYDVKMKEKGDIPEGYSVSREKKERFSLILESASTNQTSMYLCASSARRGQVNTEAFFGQGTRLTVV.

The chain carries TRBV10-3 and TRBJ1-3; no clear D. The germline V gene encodes CDR1 ENHRY and CDR2 SYGVKD. Trimming cost V 3 bases and J 0 bases, with 15 bases left between them. The CDR3 contains 17 residues. This chain's CDR3 is CAISDLDRQSSGNTIYF. Here the CDR3 DNA reads TGTGCCATCAGTGACCTAGACCGCCAGAGCTCTGGAAACACCATATATTTT.

The rearrangement links TRBV12-3 or TRBV12-4 to TRBJ2-2; weak D call: TRBD2 (5 bases). V gave up 6 bases and J gave up 0 bases, with 11 bases separating them. The CDR3 consists of 15 residues. The CDR3 reads CASSLTRPNTGELFF. The CDR3 nucleotides read TGTGCCAGCAGCCTTACTAGGCCGAACACCGGGGAGCTGTTTTTT.

V is TRBV19 and J is TRBJ2-1; D may be TRBD2 (6 bases). Trimming stripped 9 bases from V and 9 bases from J, with 30 bases between. There are 17 residues in the CDR3. Germline V gives CDR1 LNHDA, CDR2 SQIVND (reference sequence). The CDR3 protein is CASRYRGSGRELREQFF. The DNA of the CDR3 is TGTGCCAGCCGTTACCGTGGTTCTGGTCGGGAGTTACGTGAGCAGTTCTTC.

This chain joins TRBV5-1 and TRBJ2-4; D is uncertain. CDR3 length equals 14 residues. V lost 4 bases to trimming and J lost 0 bases, with 8 bases between them. From germline, CDR1 is SGHRS and CDR2 YFSETQ. The CDR3 region has the DNA TGCGCCAGCAGCATTGGGATAGCCAAAAACATTCAGTACTTC. Translation gives CASSIGIAKNIQYF.

J is TRBJ1-1 and V is TRBV11-3; D uncertain. The V gene lost 0 bases and the J gene lost 2 bases, with 4 bases spanning the gap. Germline CDR1 and CDR2: SGHNT and YENEEA. This CDR3 is 13 amino acids long. This CDR3 reads CASSLEVNTEAFF. The CDR3 coding sequence is TGTGCCAGCAGCTTAGAGGTCAACACTGAAGCTTTCTTT.